The 14 T cell receptor beta chains listed next were all sequenced from one sample in a study of a mutant IDH1 vaccine in newly diagnosed glioma. The repertoire was sequenced with immunoSEQ multiplex PCR; TCRdb's copy has only in-frame clones and lacks some. The sample includes under 40,000 clones, approximately 78% of them seen just once. As to time point: week 35, safety follow-up. Doses comprised 300 ug of mutant IDH1 20-mer peptide each, plus topical imiquimod. The antigens for these receptors are not known. The sequences come from PBMCs, collected from a glioma patient whose treatment included an IDH1 peptide vaccine. The source of these receptors is a woman between 18 and 30 years old with glioma.

The chain employs TRBV5-1 and TRBJ2-5; a possible D gene is TRBD2 (5 bases). Per germline, CDR1 SGHRS and CDR2 YFSETQ. The CDR3 runs 14 residues. Trimming removed 4 bases from V and 5 bases from J, with 15 bases in between. CDR3 in DNA: TGCGCCAGCAGCCTCTCGGCAGGCGGGGAGACCCAGTACTTC. The encoded protein is CASSLSAGGETQYF.

The V and J genes are TRBV30 and TRBJ2-7, with TRBD2 matching 11 bases. Germline V gives CDR1 GTSNPN, CDR2 SVGIG (reference sequence). This CDR3 spans 13 amino acids. Trimming cost V 8 bases and J 2 bases; bases outside gene matches: 5. CDR3 bases: TGTGCCGGGCTAGCGGGGGGCGCCTACGAGCAGTACTTC. It encodes CAGLAGGAYEQYF.

J is TRBJ2-7 and V is TRBV5-1; D ambiguous. V gave up 0 bases and J gave up 3 bases, with 10 bases separating them. This CDR3 comprises 14 residues. Germline-derived CDR1 and CDR2 are SGHRS and YFSETQ. CDR3 amino acids: CASSLAGNLYEQYF. The DNA of the CDR3 is TGCGCCAGCAGCTTGGCGGGCAATCTCTACGAGCAGTACTTC.

This rearrangement joins TRBV7-8 to TRBJ2-1; 7 bases fit TRBD2. Germline V CDR1 and CDR2: SGHVS, FQNEAQ. This CDR3 is 15 amino acids long. V lost 5 bases and J lost 3; bases outside the gene matches: 7. The CDR3 DNA reads as TGTGCCAGCAGCCCACCTAGCGGATACTACAATGAGCAGTTCTTC. Protein: CASSPPSGYYNEQFF.

The chain is built from TRBV7-6 and TRBJ2-7; 9 bases fit TRBD1. Germline-derived CDR1 and CDR2 are SGHVS and FNYEAQ. This CDR3 region has 15 residues. Germline trimming cut 4 bases from V and 3 bases from J; bases unmatched to any gene: 7. DNA of the CDR3: TGTGCCAGCAGCTCAGATGACAGGGGGGTCTACGAGCAGTACTTC. It specifies CASSSDDRGVYEQYF.

This chain joins TRBV27 and TRBJ1-2; D possibly corresponds to TRBD1 (5 bases). Per germline, CDR1 MNHEY and CDR2 SMNVEV (reference sequence). V lost 2 bases to trimming and J lost 8 bases, with 18 bases between them. The CDR3 totals 15 residues. CDR3 nucleotide sequence: TGTGCCAGCAGTTTAACCGGGGGAGAAATTGTGGGCTACACCTTC. Protein: CASSLTGGEIVGYTF.

This clone was detected once. J is TRBJ2-4 and V is TRBV18; tentatively, D is TRBD1 (5 bases). Trimming cost V 6 bases and J 2 bases, with 11 bases left between them. The CDR3 contains 14 residues. Germline assignment: CDR1 KGHSH and CDR2 LQKENI. CDR3 residues: CASSPGSPKNIQYF. CDR3 nucleotides: TGTGCCAGCTCCCCAGGGTCCCCCAAAAACATTCAGTACTTC. Full variable domain (rest looked up from reference TRBV18 and TRBJ2-4): NAGVMQNPRHLVRRRGQEARLRCSPMKGHSHVYWYRQLPEEGLKFMVYLQKENIIDESGMPKERFSAEFPKEGPSILRIQQVVRGDSAAYFCASSPGSPKNIQYFGAGTRLSVL.

The rearrangement joins TRBV30 to TRBJ1-2, with 7 positions matching TRBD1. This CDR3 is 13 amino acids long. Germline V gene lookup returns CDR1 GTSNPN and CDR2 SVGIG (reference sequence). Trimming removed 3 bases from V and 4 bases from J; junction bases left unmatched: 5. CDR3 amino acids: CAWSRGGGYGYTF. The DNA for the CDR3 is TGTGCCTGGAGCAGAGGGGGCGGCTATGGCTACACCTTC.

The chain uses TRBV7-2 and TRBJ1-3, with D unclear. Germline V gene data show CDR1 as SGHTA and CDR2 as FQGNSA. This CDR3 comprises 14 residues. V lost 1 base, J lost 0 bases, and 4 bases lay in between. CDR3 loop: CASSLVYSGNTIYF. CDR3 in DNA: TGTGCCAGCAGCTTAGTTTACTCTGGAAACACCATATATTTT. The complete variable domain, with remaining parts taken from reference TRBV7-2 and TRBJ1-3, reads GAGVSQSPSNKVTEKGKDVELRCDPISGHTALYWYRQSLGQGLEFLIYFQGNSAPDKSGLPSDRFSAERTGGSVSTLTIQRTQQEDSAVYLCASSLVYSGNTIYFGEGSWLTVV.

This clone came up a few times. The gene calls are TRBV19 and TRBJ1-2, with D possibly matching TRBD1 (6 bases). This CDR3 comprises 13 residues. Germline CDR1 reads LNHDA; CDR2 reads SQIVND (reference sequence). The germline V and J ends were trimmed by 6 bases and 8 bases, with 16 bases remaining between them. CDR3 bases: TGTGCCAGTAGGGTCACAGGGAACTTCGGCTACACCTTC. This translates into CASRVTGNFGYTF.

The chain combines TRBV6-5 with TRBJ2-7; 8 positions match TRBD1. The CDR3 sequence is 14 residues long. The ends lost 6 bases at V and 10 bases at J; junction bases unmatched: 14. The germline gives CDR1 MNHEY, CDR2 SVGAGI. CDR3 in DNA: TGTGCCAGCAGCCGGGGACAGGTCGTGGGTCGACAGTACTTC. Translating gives CASSRGQVVGRQYF.

This clone has more than one count but fewer than ten. This rearrangement joins TRBV27 to TRBJ1-1, with unresolved D. This CDR3 comprises 16 residues. V was shortened by 5 bases and J by 0 bases, with 16 bases between the two germline ends. The V gene's germline CDR1 is MNHEY and CDR2 SMNVEV (reference sequence). The chain's CDR3 is CASSLRTGGLNTEAFF. CDR3 in DNA: TGTGCCAGCAGTCTTCGGACGGGAGGGCTGAACACTGAAGCTTTCTTT.

The chain uses TRBV2 and TRBJ2-1, with TRBD1 identical over 7 bases. CDR3 size: 15 residues. Germline CDR1 and CDR2: SNHLY and FYNNEI. After removal of 3 bases from V and 0 bases from J, the junction contained 2 bases not matched to a gene. The CDR3 sequence is CASSEGQTSYNEQFF. The CDR3 nucleotides read TGTGCCAGCAGTGAGGGACAGACCTCCTACAATGAGCAGTTCTTC.

V gene TRBV2 combines with J gene TRBJ1-5; D remains ambiguous. V lost 4 bases to trimming and J lost 0 bases, with 7 bases between them. Germline V gene data show CDR1 as SNHLY and CDR2 as FYNNEI. The CDR3 sequence is 14 residues long. The CDR3 DNA sequence: TGTGCCAGCAGTGCGGTTTATAGCAATCAGCCCCAGCATTTT. Its protein product is CASSAVYSNQPQHF. The variable domain in full, completed from reference TRBV2 and TRBJ1-5, reads EPEVTQTPSHQVTQMGQEVILRCVPISNHLYFYWYRQILGQKVEFLVSFYNNEISEKSEIFDDQFSVERPDGSNFTLKIRSTKLEDSAMYFCASSAVYSNQPQHFGDGTRLSIL.